One sample yielded the 9 T cell receptor beta chains listed below, sequenced in a study of early T cells in non-severe SARS-CoV-2 infection. From the 5' RACE reads, TCRdb called clonotypes with MiXCR, one entry per CDR3 protein. The sample holds fewer than 70,000 distinct CDR3 sequences, about 4.6% seen once. Sequencing was performed on whole blood, taken at baseline. These receptors were obtained from an adult who was a healthcare worker with PCR-confirmed SARS-CoV-2 infection or an uninfected control (not recorded which). The donor label of this sample is uncertain.

The chain links TRBV21-1 to TRBJ2-7; the table's D call, TRBD2, has no DNA check behind it. TRBV21-1 constitutes a pseudogene. The CDR3 covers 14 residues. CDR3 in amino acids: CASSTPRHSYEQYF. The CDR3 bases are TGTGCCAGCAGCACTCCCCGACACTCCTACGAGCAGTACTTC.

This clonotype came up a few times. This chain uses TRBV5-4 with TRBJ2-5; 10 positions agree with TRBD2. V shed 4 bases, J shed 3 bases, and the junction held 9 bases outside the gene matches. The CDR3 loop spans 16 amino acids. CDR1 and CDR2 from the germline V gene are SGHNT and YYREEE (reference sequence). The CDR3 loop is CASSGIAGGPEETQYF. In nucleotides, the CDR3 is TGTGCCAGCAGCGGAATAGCGGGGGGCCCTGAAGAGACCCAGTACTTC.

This clonotype was seen many times. The V call is TRBV7-8, the J call TRBJ1-5, with a tentative D call TRBD1 (5 bases). Per the germline V gene, CDR1 is SGHVS and CDR2 is FQNEAQ. This CDR3 region has 15 residues. The V gene lost 1 base and the J gene lost 3 bases, with 10 bases spanning the gap. Written as DNA, the CDR3 is TGTGCCAGCAGCTTAGGCGGAGGGGACAATCAGCCCCAGCATTTT. The encoded protein is CASSLGGGDNQPQHF. Variable domain in full (rest from reference TRBV7-8 and TRBJ1-5): GAGVSQSPRYKVAKRGQDVALRCDPISGHVSLFWYQQALGQGPEFLTYFQNEAQLDKSGLPSDRFFAERPEGSVSTLKIQRTQQEDSAVYLCASSLGGGDNQPQHFGDGTRLSIL.

With respect to this clonotype: This may arise from a read error, as a much more abundant clone is one base away. The chain joins TRBV18 to TRBJ1-1, with D unresolved. The CDR3 is 14 residues long. The germline V gene encodes CDR1 KGHSH and CDR2 LQKENI. V gave up 2 bases and J gave up 4 bases, with 11 bases separating them. The CDR3 DNA reads as TGTGCCAGCTCACCATCGGGGAAGAGCACTGAAGCTTTCTTT. Protein: CASSPSGKSTEAFF.

This clonotype was observed at least ten times. This chain joins TRBV12-3 or TRBV12-4 and TRBJ1-2; weak D call: TRBD1 (6 bases). There are 13 residues in the CDR3. V was cut by 6 bases and J by 4 bases, with 12 bases left in between. In nucleotides, the CDR3 is TGTGCCAGCAGACGGGACACCACCTATGGCTACACCTTC. It translates to CASRRDTTYGYTF.

This clonotype was recorded at least ten times. The J gene is TRBJ1-2, the V gene TRBV29-1; a possible D gene is TRBD1 (5 bases). This CDR3 comprises 13 residues. The V end lost 3 bases, the J end lost 3 bases, and 11 bases lay between the germline ends. The germline V gene has CDR1 SQVTM and CDR2 ANQGSEA. The CDR3 region is CSVDRAGDYGYTF. CDR3 bases: TGCAGCGTTGACAGGGCGGGGGACTATGGCTACACCTTC.

This clonotype occurred a few times. This sequence joins TRBV5-1 and TRBJ1-1; no reliable D call. Germline-derived CDR1 and CDR2 are SGHRS and YFSETQ. This CDR3 spans 13 amino acids. Trimming cost V 3 bases and J 0 bases, with 6 bases left between them. The CDR3 nucleotides read TGCGCCAGCAGCTCAGTGATGAACACTGAAGCTTTCTTT. Amino acid sequence: CASSSVMNTEAFF.

This clonotype was seen ten or more times. The rearrangement uses TRBV4-3 and TRBJ2-7; TRBD1 agrees at 9 bases. The CDR3 spans 16 residues. Germline V gene lookup returns CDR1 LGHNA and CDR2 YSLEER. V lost 2 bases, J lost 3 bases, and 8 bases stayed unmatched. CDR3 protein: CASSQLPGQGVYEQYF. Written as DNA, the CDR3 is TGCGCCAGCAGCCAACTGCCGGGACAGGGTGTCTACGAGCAGTACTTC.

This clonotype was seen ten or more times. V usage is TRBV29-1 and J usage is TRBJ1-4; D gene uncertain. The CDR3 consists of 14 residues. V lost 7 bases to trimming and J lost 0 bases, with 12 bases between them. Germline V gene sequence: CDR1 SQVTM, CDR2 ANQGSEA. The CDR3 DNA sequence: TGCAGCGCTTCAGAATTTGCAACTAATGAAAAACTGTTTTTT. Protein product: CSASEFATNEKLFF. Drawing the rest from reference TRBV29-1 and TRBJ1-4, the complete variable domain is SAVISQKPSRDICQRGTSLTIQCQVDSQVTMMFWYRQQPGQSLTLIATANQGSEATYESGFVIDKFPISRPNLTFSTLTVSNMSPEDSSIYLCSASEFATNEKLFFGSGTQLSVL.